This entry lists 16 T cell receptor beta chains sequenced from one sample in a study of cytomegalovirus exposure and HLA in healthy donors. Some clones are missing from TCRdb's copy, which holds only in-frame ones; the method was immunoSEQ multiplex PCR. This table holds about 130,000 clones, around 92% found once. The material sequenced was PBMCs. The receptors were gathered from a young man in good health and CMV-seronegative.

This clone has just one count. The J gene is TRBJ1-1, the V gene TRBV5-1; the match to TRBD1 covers 7 bases. The junction had 0 bases not matched to a gene; V was cut back by 0 bases and J by 4 bases. CDR1 and CDR2 from the germline V gene are SGHRS and YFSETQ. CDR3 length: 13 residues. The CDR3 spells CASSLDRGTEAFF. CDR3 DNA sequence: TGCGCCAGCAGCTTGGACAGGGGCACTGAAGCTTTCTTT.

This clone was detected only once. The J gene is TRBJ2-5, the V gene TRBV11-2; 15 bases line up with TRBD2. V shed 1 base and J 5 bases; nucleotides not matched to a gene: 2. This CDR3 spans 16 amino acids. Germline V CDR1 and CDR2: SGHAT, FQNNGV. Here the CDR3 reads CASSLGTSGGGETQYF. The CDR3 DNA is TGTGCCAGCAGCTTAGGGACTAGCGGGGGGGGTGAGACCCAGTACTTC.

The V gene is TRBV7-8, the J gene TRBJ1-1, with TRBD1 as a possible D gene (5 bases). Trimming cost V 3 bases and J 4 bases, with 15 bases left between them. This CDR3 comprises 15 residues. Germline CDR1 SGHVS, CDR2 FQNEAQ. The CDR3 DNA sequence: TGTGCCAGCAGCTTTCAGACAGCGGGGAGCACTGAAGCTTTCTTT. Encoded protein: CASSFQTAGSTEAFF.

This clone was picked up one time. The rearrangement joins TRBV29-1 to TRBJ2-2, with 9 bases matching TRBD1. In germline, CDR1 is SQVTM, CDR2 ANQGSEA. The CDR3 consists of 14 residues. Trimming at V came to 6 bases and at J to 6 bases, leaving 8 bases not matched to a gene. CDR3 in DNA: TGCAGCGTCCACGGCGGGACAGGGTCCGGGGAGCTGTTTTTT. Amino acids: CSVHGGTGSGELFF.

The chain couples TRBV5-1 to TRBJ1-4; 7 nucleotides match TRBD1. This CDR3 is built from 14 residues. Per the germline V gene, CDR1 is SGHRS and CDR2 is YFSETQ. V shed 5 bases and J 4 bases; nucleotides not matched to a gene: 5. DNA of the CDR3: TGCGCCAGCAGACAGGGGACGGATAATGAAAAACTGTTTTTT. Amino acid sequence: CASRQGTDNEKLFF.

V gene TRBV9 combines with J gene TRBJ2-7; 9 nucleotides align to TRBD1. Germline-derived CDR1 and CDR2 are SGDLS and YYNGEE. The CDR3 covers 15 residues. V lost 0 bases and J lost 6; bases outside the gene matches: 7. CDR3 nucleotide sequence: TGTGCCAGCAGCGTAGGGACAGGGGTAAAGGGCGAGCAGTACTTC. This gives the protein CASSVGTGVKGEQYF.

The V gene is TRBV4-2, the J gene TRBJ2-1, with TRBD2 matching 9 bases. CDR3 length: 20 residues. Trimming cost V 0 bases and J 1 base; bases outside gene matches: 13. The germline gives CDR1 LGHNA, CDR2 YNFKEQ. The CDR3 nucleotides read TGTGCCAGCAGCCAAGAAGGGGCGAGGCGGGGGGGTGGTTCCTACAATGAGCAGTTCTTC. Its protein product is CASSQEGARRGGGSYNEQFF.

The CDR3: CASRGGLAAEQFF. CDR3 DNA sequence: TGTGCCAGTAGGGGAGGGTTAGCGGCTGAGCAGTTCTTC. The rearrangement joins TRBV19 to TRBJ2-1; 7 nucleotides match TRBD2. The germline V gene encodes CDR1 LNHDA and CDR2 SQIVND (reference sequence). The CDR3 is 13 amino acids. The J segment lost 9 bases and the V segment lost 6 bases, leaving 8 bases of the junction unmatched.

The table lists this clone with a count of one. The chain joins TRBV28 to TRBJ1-1; D is unresolved. Per the germline V gene, CDR1 is MDHEN and CDR2 is SYDVKM. V dropped 3 bases and J dropped 1 base, with 9 bases sitting between them. This CDR3 has 14 amino acids. The CDR3 DNA reads as TGTGCCAGCAGTTTGCCGGAGGGGAACACTGAAGCTTTCTTT. Translating it yields CASSLPEGNTEAFF.

The CDR3 DNA reads as TGTGCCAGCAGACTCACGGGGTCAGGGGGGGAAAAACTGTTTTTT. It yields the protein CASRLTGSGGEKLFF. The chain is built from TRBV6-5 and TRBJ1-4; 7 bases fit TRBD1. Germline loops: CDR1 MNHEY, CDR2 SVGAGI. The V and J ends lost 6 bases and 8 bases, in that order; junction bases with no gene match: 12. The CDR3 has 15 amino acids.

The genes are TRBV5-1 and TRBJ1-6, with 7 bases that match TRBD1. Germline CDR1 and CDR2: SGHRS and YFSETQ. The CDR3 consists of 15 residues. V lost 0 bases and J lost 10; bases outside the gene matches: 7. CDR3 DNA sequence: TGCGCCAGCAGCTTGGAGACACAGGGGCGCTCACCCCTCCACTTT. Encoded protein: CASSLETQGRSPLHF.

This chain uses TRBV18 with TRBJ1-5; the match to TRBD1 covers 9 bases. Germline V lookup: CDR1 KGHSH, CDR2 LQKENI. There are 15 residues in the CDR3. V lost 4 bases to trimming and J lost 3 bases; unmatched junction nucleotides: 4. As DNA, the CDR3 is TGTGCCAGCTCACGGACAGGGGACTTCAATCAGCCCCAGCATTTT. Amino acids: CASSRTGDFNQPQHF.

The rearrangement uses TRBV6-1 and TRBJ1-5; D possibly corresponds to TRBD1 (6 bases). V dropped 6 bases and J dropped 4 bases, with 13 bases sitting between them. The germline gives CDR1 MNHNS, CDR2 SASEGT. The CDR3 spans 14 residues. DNA of the CDR3: TGTGCCAGCAGAGAGTACACAGGGAATCAGCCCCAGCATTTT. It translates to CASREYTGNQPQHF.

The chain couples TRBV19 to TRBJ1-2; D gene unclear. Trimming stripped 7 bases from V and 6 bases from J, with 15 bases between. The CDR3 consists of 13 residues. Germline loops: CDR1 LNHDA, CDR2 SQIVND (reference sequence). The CDR3 loop reads CASKRGFLDGYTF. The CDR3 DNA is TGTGCCAGTAAGCGGGGATTTTTGGATGGCTACACCTTC.

The CDR3 spells CASSFGTGLSYEQYF. In nucleotides, the CDR3 is TGTGCCAGCAGTTTCGGGACAGGACTTTCCTACGAGCAGTACTTC. The chain is built from TRBV27 and TRBJ2-7; 8 nucleotides align to TRBD1. Trimming at V came to 3 bases and at J to 1 base, leaving 5 bases not matched to a gene. Germline-derived CDR1 and CDR2 are MNHEY and SMNVEV (reference sequence). The CDR3 contains 15 residues.

The chain is built from TRBV27 and TRBJ2-1; TRBD2 agrees at 9 bases. CDR1 is MNHEY and CDR2 is SMNVEV in the germline V gene (reference sequence). Unmatched junction bases numbered 9, after V lost 8 bases and J lost 10 bases. The CDR3 covers 13 residues. Here the CDR3 DNA reads TGTGCCAGCGCCCGAGCGGGGGGAGGGGAGCAGTTCTTC. Protein sequence: CASARAGGGEQFF.